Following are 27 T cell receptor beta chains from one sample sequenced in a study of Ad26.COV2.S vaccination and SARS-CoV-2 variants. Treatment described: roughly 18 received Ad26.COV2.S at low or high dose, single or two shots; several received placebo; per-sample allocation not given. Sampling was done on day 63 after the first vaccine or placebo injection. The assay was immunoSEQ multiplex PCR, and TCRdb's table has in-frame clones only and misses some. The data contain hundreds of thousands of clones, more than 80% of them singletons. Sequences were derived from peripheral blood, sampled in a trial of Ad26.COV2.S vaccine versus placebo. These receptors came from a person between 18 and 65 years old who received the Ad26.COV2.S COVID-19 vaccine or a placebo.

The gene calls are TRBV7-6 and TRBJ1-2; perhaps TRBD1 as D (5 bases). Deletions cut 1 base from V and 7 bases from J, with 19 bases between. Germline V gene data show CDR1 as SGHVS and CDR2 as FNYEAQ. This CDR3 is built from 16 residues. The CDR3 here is CASSLGGSGSHSGYTF. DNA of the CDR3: TGTGCCAGCAGCTTAGGGGGGTCAGGGAGTCATAGTGGCTACACCTTC.

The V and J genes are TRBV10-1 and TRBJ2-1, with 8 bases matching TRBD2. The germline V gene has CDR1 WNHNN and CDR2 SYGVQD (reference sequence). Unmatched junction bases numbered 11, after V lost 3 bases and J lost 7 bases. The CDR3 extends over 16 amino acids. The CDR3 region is CASSELIAGTVNEQFF. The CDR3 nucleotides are TGCGCCAGCAGTGAATTAATAGCGGGAACAGTGAATGAGCAGTTCTTC.

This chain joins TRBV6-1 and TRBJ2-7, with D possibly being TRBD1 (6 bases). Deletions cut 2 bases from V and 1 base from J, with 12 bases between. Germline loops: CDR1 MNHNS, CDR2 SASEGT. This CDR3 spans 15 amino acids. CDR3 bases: TGTGCCAGCAGTGAAAACAGGGTGAGGTCCTACGAGCAGTACTTC. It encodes CASSENRVRSYEQYF.

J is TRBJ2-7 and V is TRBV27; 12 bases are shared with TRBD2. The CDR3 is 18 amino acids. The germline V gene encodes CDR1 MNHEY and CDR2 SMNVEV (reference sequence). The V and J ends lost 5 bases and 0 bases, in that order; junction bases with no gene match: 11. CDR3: CASSPLTSGRTNSYEQYF. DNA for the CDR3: TGTGCCAGCAGTCCCCTGACTAGCGGGAGAACTAACTCCTACGAGCAGTACTTC.

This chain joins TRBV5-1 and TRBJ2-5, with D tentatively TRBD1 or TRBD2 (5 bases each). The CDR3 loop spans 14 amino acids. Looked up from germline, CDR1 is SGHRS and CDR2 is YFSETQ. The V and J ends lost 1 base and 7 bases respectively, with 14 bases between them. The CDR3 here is CASSLTRDAVTQYF. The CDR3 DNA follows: TGCGCCAGCAGCTTGACTCGGGACGCGGTGACCCAGTACTTC.

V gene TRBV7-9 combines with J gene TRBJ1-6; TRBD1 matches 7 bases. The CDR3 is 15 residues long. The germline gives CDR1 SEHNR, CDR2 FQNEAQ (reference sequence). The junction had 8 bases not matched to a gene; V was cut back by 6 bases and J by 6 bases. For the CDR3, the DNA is TGTGCCAGCAGTTCTCTGGCAGGGGGTAATTCACCCCTCCACTTT. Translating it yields CASSSLAGGNSPLHF.

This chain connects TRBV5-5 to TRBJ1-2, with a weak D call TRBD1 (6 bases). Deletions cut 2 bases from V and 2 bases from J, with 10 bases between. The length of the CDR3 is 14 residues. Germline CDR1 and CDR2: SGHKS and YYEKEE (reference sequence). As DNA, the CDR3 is TGTGCCAGCAGCTTTCCAGGGGCGAACTATGGCTACACCTTC. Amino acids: CASSFPGANYGYTF.

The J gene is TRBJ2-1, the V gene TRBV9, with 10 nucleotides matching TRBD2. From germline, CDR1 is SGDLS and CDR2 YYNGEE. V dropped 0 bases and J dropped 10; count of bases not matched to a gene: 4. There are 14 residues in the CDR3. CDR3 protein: CASSVDLAGVEQFF. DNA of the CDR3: TGTGCCAGCAGCGTAGATCTAGCGGGAGTGGAGCAGTTCTTC. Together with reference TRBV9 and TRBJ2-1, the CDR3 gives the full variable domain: DSGVTQTPKHLITATGQRVTLRCSPRSGDLSVYWYQQSLDQGLQFLIQYYNGEERAKGNILERFSAQQFPDLHSELNLSSLELGDSALYFCASSVDLAGVEQFFGPGTRLTVL.

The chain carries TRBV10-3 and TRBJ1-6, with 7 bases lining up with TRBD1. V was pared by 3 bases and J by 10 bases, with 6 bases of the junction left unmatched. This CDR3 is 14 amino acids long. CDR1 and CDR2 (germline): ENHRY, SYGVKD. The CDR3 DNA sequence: TGTGCCATCAGTGAACTGGTGGGACAGTCACCCCTCCACTTT. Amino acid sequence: CAISELVGQSPLHF.

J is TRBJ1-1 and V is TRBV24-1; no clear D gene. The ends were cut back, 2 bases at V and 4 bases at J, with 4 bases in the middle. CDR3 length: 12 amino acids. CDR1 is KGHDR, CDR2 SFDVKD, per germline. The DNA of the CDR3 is TGTGCCACCAGTGATTATGGCACTGAAGCTTTCTTT. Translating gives CATSDYGTEAFF.

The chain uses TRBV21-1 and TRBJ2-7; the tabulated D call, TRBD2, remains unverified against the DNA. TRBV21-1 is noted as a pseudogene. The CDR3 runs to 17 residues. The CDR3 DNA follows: TGTGCCAGCAGCAATCTCTGGGGGACTAGCGTTTCCTACGAGCAGTACTTC. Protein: CASSNLWGTSVSYEQYF.

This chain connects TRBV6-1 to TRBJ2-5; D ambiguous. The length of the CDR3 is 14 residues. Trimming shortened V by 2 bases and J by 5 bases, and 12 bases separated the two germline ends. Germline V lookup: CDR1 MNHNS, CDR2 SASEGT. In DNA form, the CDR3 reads TGTGCCAGCAGTGAAAGTGGCGACGCGGAGACCCAGTACTTC. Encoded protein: CASSESGDAETQYF.

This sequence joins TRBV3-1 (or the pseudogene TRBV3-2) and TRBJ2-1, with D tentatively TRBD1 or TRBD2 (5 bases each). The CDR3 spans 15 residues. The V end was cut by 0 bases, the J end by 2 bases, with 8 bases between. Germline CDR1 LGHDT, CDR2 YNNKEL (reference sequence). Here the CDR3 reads CASSQDGGTYNEQFF. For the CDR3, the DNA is TGTGCCAGCAGCCAAGATGGGGGAACCTACAATGAGCAGTTCTTC.

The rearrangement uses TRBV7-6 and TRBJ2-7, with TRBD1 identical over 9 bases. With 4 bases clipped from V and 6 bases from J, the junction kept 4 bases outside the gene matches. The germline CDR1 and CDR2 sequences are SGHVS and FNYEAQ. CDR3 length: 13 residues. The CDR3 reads CASSWGQGLEQYF. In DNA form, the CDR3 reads TGTGCCAGCAGCTGGGGACAGGGACTCGAGCAGTACTTC.

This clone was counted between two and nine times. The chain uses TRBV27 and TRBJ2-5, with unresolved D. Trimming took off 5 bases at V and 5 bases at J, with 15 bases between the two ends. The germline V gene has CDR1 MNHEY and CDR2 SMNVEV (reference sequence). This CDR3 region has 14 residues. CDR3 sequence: CASSPQLGRETQYF. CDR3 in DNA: TGTGCCAGCAGTCCCCAATTAGGTCGGGAGACCCAGTACTTC.

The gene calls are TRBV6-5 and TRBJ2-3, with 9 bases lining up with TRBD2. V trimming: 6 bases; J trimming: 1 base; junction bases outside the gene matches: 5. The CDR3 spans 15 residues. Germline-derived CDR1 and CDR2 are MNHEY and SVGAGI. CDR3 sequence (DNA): TGTGCCAGCAGCCTTCGGACTAGCGGCACAGATACGCAGTATTTT. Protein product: CASSLRTSGTDTQYF.

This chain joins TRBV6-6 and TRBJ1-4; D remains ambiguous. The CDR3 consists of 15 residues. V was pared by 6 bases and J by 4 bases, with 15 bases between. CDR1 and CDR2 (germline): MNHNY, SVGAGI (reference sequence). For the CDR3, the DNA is TGTGCCAGCAGGACTGGACGGAACTATAATGAAAAACTGTTTTTT. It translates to CASRTGRNYNEKLFF.

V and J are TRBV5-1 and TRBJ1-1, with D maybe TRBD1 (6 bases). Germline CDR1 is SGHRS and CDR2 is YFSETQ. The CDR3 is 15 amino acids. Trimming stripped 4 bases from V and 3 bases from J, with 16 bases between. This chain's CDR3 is CASSPQTGRDTEAFF. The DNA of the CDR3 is TGCGCCAGCAGCCCCCAGACAGGCAGGGACACTGAAGCTTTCTTT.

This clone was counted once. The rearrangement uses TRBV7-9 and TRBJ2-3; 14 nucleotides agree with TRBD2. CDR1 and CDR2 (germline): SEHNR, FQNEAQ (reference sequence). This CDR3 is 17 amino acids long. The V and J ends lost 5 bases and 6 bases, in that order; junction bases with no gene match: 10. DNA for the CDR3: TGTGCCAGCAGCAAGCGACTAGCGGGAGGGGGAATGGATACGCAGTATTTT. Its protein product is CASSKRLAGGGMDTQYF.

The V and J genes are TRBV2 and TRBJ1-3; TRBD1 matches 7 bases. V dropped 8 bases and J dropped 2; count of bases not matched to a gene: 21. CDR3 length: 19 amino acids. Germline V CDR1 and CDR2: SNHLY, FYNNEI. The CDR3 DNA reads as TGTGCCAGCGGCTCTCGGCACGGAAGGCAGGGGGATACTGGAAACACCATATATTTT. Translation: CASGSRHGRQGDTGNTIYF.

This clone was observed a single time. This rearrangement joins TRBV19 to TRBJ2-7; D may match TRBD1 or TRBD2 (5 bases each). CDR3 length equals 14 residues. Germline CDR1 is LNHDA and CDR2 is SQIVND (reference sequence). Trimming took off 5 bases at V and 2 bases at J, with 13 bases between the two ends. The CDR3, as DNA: TGTGCCAGTAGTGAGGGTGGGGGACCCTACGAGCAGTACTTC. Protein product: CASSEGGGPYEQYF.

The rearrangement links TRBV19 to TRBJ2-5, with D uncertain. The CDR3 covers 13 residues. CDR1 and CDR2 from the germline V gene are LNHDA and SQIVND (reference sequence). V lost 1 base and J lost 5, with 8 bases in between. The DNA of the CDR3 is TGTGCCAGTAGTATAGTGGCCCGGGAGACCCAGTACTTC. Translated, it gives CASSIVARETQYF.

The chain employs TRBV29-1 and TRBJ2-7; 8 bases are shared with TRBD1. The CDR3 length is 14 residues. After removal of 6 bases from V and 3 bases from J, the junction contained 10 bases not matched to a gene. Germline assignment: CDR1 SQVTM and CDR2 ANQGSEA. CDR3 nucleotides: TGCAGCGTGGGAAAAGGACAGGGACTCTACGAGCAGTACTTC. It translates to CSVGKGQGLYEQYF.

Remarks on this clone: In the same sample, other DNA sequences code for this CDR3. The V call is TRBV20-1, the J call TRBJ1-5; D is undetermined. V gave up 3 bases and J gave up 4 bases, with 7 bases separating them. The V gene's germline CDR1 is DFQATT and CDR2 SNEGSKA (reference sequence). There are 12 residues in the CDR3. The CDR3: CSASRVNQPQHF. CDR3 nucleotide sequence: TGCAGTGCTAGTAGGGTGAATCAGCCCCAGCATTTT.

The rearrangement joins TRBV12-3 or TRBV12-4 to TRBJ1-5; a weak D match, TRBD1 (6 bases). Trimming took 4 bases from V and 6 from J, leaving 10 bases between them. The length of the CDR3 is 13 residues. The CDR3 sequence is CASSYGQSQPQHF. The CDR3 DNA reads TGTGCCAGCAGTTACGGACAGTCTCAGCCCCAGCATTTT.

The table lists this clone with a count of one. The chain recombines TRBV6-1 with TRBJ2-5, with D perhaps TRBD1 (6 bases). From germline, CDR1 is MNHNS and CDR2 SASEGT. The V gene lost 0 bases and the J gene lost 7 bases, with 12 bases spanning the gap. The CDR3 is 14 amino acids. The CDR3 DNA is TGTGCCAGCAGTGAAGCTGGCAGGGGTGCGACCCAGTACTTC. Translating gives CASSEAGRGATQYF.

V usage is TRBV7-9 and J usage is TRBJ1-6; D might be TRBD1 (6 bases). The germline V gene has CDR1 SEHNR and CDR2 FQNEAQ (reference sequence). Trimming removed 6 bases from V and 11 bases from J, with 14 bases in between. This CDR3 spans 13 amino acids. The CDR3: CASSPQGGTPLHF. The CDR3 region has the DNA TGTGCCAGCAGTCCACAGGGTGGGACACCCCTCCACTTT.